This T cell receptor (beta chain) was observed in a study of blood T cell repertoires in COVID-19. Whole-study context: Samples taken during acute and convalescent COVID-19 were collected in the United States, Italy and Spain. From T cells, B-cell-depleted T cells, or PBMCs came the material, which was cDNA or gDNA.

The germline CDR1 and CDR2 sequences are MNHEY and SVGAGI. V dropped 0 bases and J dropped 7 bases, with 13 bases sitting between them. The CDR3 is 14 amino acids. Authors' analysis steps: Amplification from reference gene primers served as the basis for estimated nucleated cell counts. Assay used: immunoSEQ multiplex PCR; TCRdb lists only in-frame clones, some missing. D and trimming come from the DNA, and the V and J calls and clone size come from that table. Altogether some 87,000 clones are present, 78% being singletons, with the ten largest covering about 16%. This clone was seen only a few times.

The chain joins TRBV6-5 to TRBJ2-7; TRBD1 is a possible D gene (6 bases). The sequenced sample was peripheral blood. This clonotype was obtained from a human donor in a cohort sampled during active COVID-19. The CDR3 coding sequence is TGTGCCAGCAGTTACTCGGGGGCACCTGGGGAGCAGTACTTC. Protein sequence: CASSYSGAPGEQYF.